The rows below give T cell receptor beta chains drawn from one sample of a study of blood T cell repertoires in COVID-19. Measured with immunoSEQ multiplex PCR; TCRdb has only the in-frame clones, and not every one. The sample consists of 12,000 or so clones, around 85% of them appearing once. The specimen sequenced was peripheral blood. All receptors come from a human donor in a cohort sampled during active COVID-19. CDR3s include the opening cysteine and the closing phenylalanine or tryptophan. D genes are given only for firm matches. Part of the rows lack a size; the others show once, few, many or a class for expanded clones.

d_gene: .; abundance: few; j_gene: TRBJ2-1; v_gene: TRBV30; CDR3aa: CAWSAPGDTYNEQFF; CDR3nt: TGTGCCTGGAGCGCCCCCGGGGACACCTACAATGAGCAGTTCTTC
d_gene: TRBD1; abundance: .; j_gene: TRBJ2-7; v_gene: TRBV29-1; CDR3aa: CSVGAPRDRGYEQYF; CDR3nt: TGCAGCGTTGGGGCTCCCCGGGACAGGGGCTACGAGCAGTACTTC
d_gene: TRBD1; abundance: few; j_gene: TRBJ1-2; v_gene: TRBV4-2; CDR3aa: CASSQEGGQGNYGYTF; CDR3nt: TGTGCCAGCAGCCAAGAAGGAGGACAGGGAAACTATGGCTACACCTTC
d_gene: TRBD2; abundance: .; j_gene: TRBJ2-1; v_gene: TRBV4-3; CDR3aa: CASSQVGGGPYNEQFF; CDR3nt: TGCGCCAGCAGCCAAGTGGGCGGGGGGCCCTACAATGAGCAGTTCTTC
d_gene: .; abundance: .; j_gene: TRBJ2-5; v_gene: TRBV30; CDR3aa: CAWSGGRVETQYF; CDR3nt: TGTGCCTGGAGTGGGGGGCGAGTAGAGACCCAGTACTTC
d_gene: .; abundance: .; j_gene: TRBJ2-7; v_gene: TRBV6-1; CDR3aa: CASSELMASADEQYF; CDR3nt: TGTGCCAGCAGTGAATTGATGGCTAGCGCTGACGAGCAGTACTTC
d_gene: TRBD1; abundance: large; j_gene: TRBJ1-2; v_gene: TRBV7-9; CDR3aa: CASSLTGTAFNYGYTF; CDR3nt: TGTGCCAGCAGCTTGACCGGGACAGCTTTTAACTATGGCTACACCTTC
d_gene: .; abundance: .; j_gene: TRBJ1-2; v_gene: TRBV5-1; CDR3aa: CASSFPESGGYTF; CDR3nt: TGCGCCAGCAGCTTTCCAGAATCGGGTGGCTACACCTTC
d_gene: .; abundance: .; j_gene: TRBJ1-5; v_gene: TRBV24-1; CDR3aa: CATSDRQLHQPQHF; CDR3nt: TGTGCCACCAGTGATCGACAGCTACATCAGCCCCAGCATTTT
d_gene: TRBD1; abundance: .; j_gene: TRBJ2-7; v_gene: TRBV2; CDR3aa: CASSPGGSEQYF; CDR3nt: TGTGCCAGCAGCCCAGGGGGATCCGAGCAGTACTTC
d_gene: TRBD1; abundance: .; j_gene: TRBJ1-1; v_gene: TRBV9; CDR3aa: CASSRQPTGAQNTEAFF; CDR3nt: TGTGCCAGCAGCCGACAGCCGACAGGGGCCCAGAACACTGAAGCTTTCTTT
d_gene: TRBD1; abundance: .; j_gene: TRBJ2-2; v_gene: TRBV27; CDR3aa: CASSFQGANTGELFF; CDR3nt: TGTGCCAGCAGTTTTCAGGGGGCGAACACCGGGGAGCTGTTTTTT
d_gene: TRBD1; abundance: .; j_gene: TRBJ2-3; v_gene: TRBV28; CDR3aa: CASSPGGSTDTQYF; CDR3nt: TGTGCCAGCAGTCCAGGGGGTAGCACAGATACGCAGTATTTT
d_gene: .; abundance: .; j_gene: TRBJ1-3; v_gene: TRBV6-5; CDR3aa: CASGRSGNTIYF; CDR3nt: TGTGCCAGCGGCAGGTCGGGAAACACCATATATTTT
d_gene: TRBD1; abundance: .; j_gene: TRBJ1-2; v_gene: TRBV3-1/TRBV3-2; CDR3aa: CASSQGGQGAGYGYTF; CDR3nt: TGTGCCAGCAGCCAGGGAGGACAGGGGGCCGGGTATGGCTACACCTTC
d_gene: .; abundance: .; j_gene: TRBJ1-3; v_gene: TRBV7-9; CDR3aa: CASSLAGGSSGNTIYF; CDR3nt: TGTGCCAGCAGCTTAGCCGGGGGAAGCTCTGGAAACACCATATATTTT
d_gene: .; abundance: .; j_gene: TRBJ1-2; v_gene: TRBV6-6; CDR3aa: CATGGGNSYGYTF; CDR3nt: TGTGCCACCGGGGGGGGGAATTCATATGGCTACACCTTC
d_gene: .; abundance: .; j_gene: TRBJ2-2; v_gene: TRBV6-4; CDR3aa: CASRRQSNTGELFF; CDR3nt: TGTGCCAGCAGAAGACAGTCGAACACCGGGGAGCTGTTTTTT
d_gene: .; abundance: .; j_gene: TRBJ1-6; v_gene: TRBV30; CDR3aa: CAWSVWGEYNSPLHF; CDR3nt: TGTGCCTGGAGTGTGTGGGGGGAATATAATTCACCCCTCCACTTT
d_gene: .; abundance: once; j_gene: TRBJ1-2; v_gene: TRBV9; CDR3aa: CASSARGWDGYTF; CDR3nt: TGTGCCAGCAGCGCAAGGGGGTGGGATGGCTACACCTTC
d_gene: TRBD2; abundance: .; j_gene: TRBJ2-5; v_gene: TRBV5-1; CDR3aa: CASSKSGGALETQYF; CDR3nt: TGCGCCAGCAGCAAAAGCGGGGGGGCCTTAGAGACCCAGTACTTC
d_gene: .; abundance: .; j_gene: TRBJ2-7; v_gene: TRBV27; CDR3aa: CASRPDRLHYEQYF; CDR3nt: TGTGCCAGCAGACCCGACCGACTCCACTACGAGCAGTACTTC
d_gene: .; abundance: .; j_gene: TRBJ2-1; v_gene: TRBV5-1; CDR3aa: CASSAAVYNEQFF; CDR3nt: TGCGCCAGCAGCGCGGCAGTTTACAATGAGCAGTTCTTC
d_gene: TRBD1; abundance: .; j_gene: TRBJ1-6; v_gene: TRBV6-1; CDR3aa: CASSEGTGGSPLHF; CDR3nt: TGTGCCAGCAGTGAAGGGACAGGGGGCTCACCCCTCCACTTT
d_gene: TRBD1; abundance: .; j_gene: TRBJ1-1; v_gene: TRBV6-1; CDR3aa: CASSDPGQGVGAFF; CDR3nt: TGTGCCAGCAGTGACCCGGGACAGGGCGTTGGAGCTTTCTTT
d_gene: .; abundance: once; j_gene: TRBJ2-7; v_gene: TRBV6-5; CDR3aa: CASRAGGGEQYF; CDR3nt: TGTGCCAGCCGAGCCGGGGGTGGCGAGCAGTACTTC
d_gene: TRBD1; abundance: .; j_gene: TRBJ1-2; v_gene: TRBV7-8; CDR3aa: CASSSTGFGYTF; CDR3nt: TGTGCCAGCAGCTCGACAGGGTTTGGCTACACCTTC
d_gene: TRBD2; abundance: .; j_gene: TRBJ2-7; v_gene: TRBV9; CDR3aa: CASSGGLAGTYEQYF; CDR3nt: TGTGCCAGCAGCGGAGGACTAGCGGGAACCTACGAGCAGTACTTC
d_gene: TRBD1; abundance: .; j_gene: TRBJ1-2; v_gene: TRBV18; CDR3aa: CASSAGTGGGYTF; CDR3nt: TGTGCCAGCTCAGCTGGGACAGGGGGAGGCTACACCTTC
d_gene: .; abundance: .; j_gene: TRBJ1-2; v_gene: TRBV15; CDR3aa: CATSTRTGAYGYTF; CDR3nt: TGTGCCACCAGCACCAGGACGGGAGCCTATGGCTACACCTTC
d_gene: .; abundance: .; j_gene: TRBJ1-3; v_gene: TRBV28; CDR3aa: CASNLPEMGTIYF; CDR3nt: TGTGCCAGCAACCTCCCGGAGATGGGCACCATATATTTT
d_gene: TRBD1; abundance: .; j_gene: TRBJ2-7; v_gene: TRBV19; CDR3aa: CASSPESGGEQYF; CDR3nt: TGTGCCAGTAGTCCCGAGTCAGGGGGCGAGCAGTACTTC
d_gene: TRBD1; abundance: .; j_gene: TRBJ2-5; v_gene: TRBV7-2; CDR3aa: CASSPTGGVGKTQYF; CDR3nt: TGTGCCAGCAGCCCGACAGGGGGTGTCGGGAAGACCCAGTACTTC
d_gene: .; abundance: .; j_gene: TRBJ2-7; v_gene: TRBV19; CDR3aa: CASSIGVGTYEQYF; CDR3nt: TGTGCCAGTAGTATTGGGGTCGGGACCTACGAGCAGTACTTC
d_gene: TRBD1; abundance: .; j_gene: TRBJ2-2; v_gene: TRBV30; CDR3aa: CARAGDRNTGELFF; CDR3nt: TGTGCCCGGGCAGGGGACAGGAACACCGGGGAGCTGTTTTTT
d_gene: .; abundance: .; j_gene: TRBJ1-2; v_gene: TRBV4-3; CDR3aa: CASSQDYSAANYGYTF; CDR3nt: TGCGCCAGCAGCCAAGATTATTCTGCAGCGAACTATGGCTACACCTTC
d_gene: .; abundance: .; j_gene: TRBJ1-1; v_gene: TRBV18; CDR3aa: CASSPAIRTQNTEAFF; CDR3nt: TGTGCCAGCTCACCAGCCATCAGGACACAGAACACTGAAGCTTTCTTT
d_gene: .; abundance: .; j_gene: TRBJ2-1; v_gene: TRBV28; CDR3aa: CGAGGYNEQFF; CDR3nt: TGTGGCGCCGGAGGGTACAATGAGCAGTTCTTC
d_gene: TRBD2; abundance: .; j_gene: TRBJ2-2; v_gene: TRBV3-1/TRBV3-2; CDR3aa: CASSPRLAPNTGELFF; CDR3nt: TGTGCCAGCAGCCCTCGACTAGCCCCGAACACCGGGGAGCTGTTTTTT
d_gene: .; abundance: .; j_gene: TRBJ1-2; v_gene: TRBV3-1/TRBV3-2; CDR3aa: CASSQDPHRPSNYGYTF; CDR3nt: TGTGCCAGCAGCCAAGATCCTCACAGGCCATCAAACTATGGCTACACCTTC
d_gene: .; abundance: .; j_gene: TRBJ1-2; v_gene: TRBV19; CDR3aa: CASSLGHLEVFYGYTF; CDR3nt: TGTGCCAGTAGTCTGGGACATCTCGAGGTCTTCTATGGCTACACCTTC
d_gene: TRBD2; abundance: .; j_gene: TRBJ2-7; v_gene: TRBV3-1/TRBV3-2; CDR3aa: CASRSTSGSYEQYF; CDR3nt: TGTGCCAGCAGGAGTACTAGCGGTTCCTACGAGCAGTACTTC
d_gene: .; abundance: .; j_gene: TRBJ2-7; v_gene: TRBV19; CDR3aa: CARMTTLAVEQYF; CDR3nt: TGTGCCAGGATGACCACTCTAGCCGTCGAGCAGTACTTC
d_gene: .; abundance: .; j_gene: TRBJ1-5; v_gene: TRBV21-1; CDR3aa: CAPLRDMEEQPQHF; CDR3nt: TGTGCCCCCCTCCGGGACATGGAGGAGCAGCCCCAGCATTTT
d_gene: TRBD1; abundance: .; j_gene: TRBJ2-2; v_gene: TRBV2; CDR3aa: CASSPDRTTGELFF; CDR3nt: TGTGCCAGCAGTCCGGACAGGACCACCGGGGAGCTGTTTTTT
d_gene: .; abundance: .; j_gene: TRBJ2-7; v_gene: TRBV6-2/TRBV6-3; CDR3aa: CASSYSQVYEQYF; CDR3nt: TGTGCCAGCAGTTACTCACAGGTTTACGAGCAGTACTTC
d_gene: TRBD1; abundance: .; j_gene: TRBJ1-2; v_gene: TRBV7-2; CDR3aa: CASSSQQGAHGYTF; CDR3nt: TGTGCCAGCAGCTCACAACAGGGGGCCCATGGCTACACCTTC
d_gene: .; abundance: .; j_gene: TRBJ2-3; v_gene: TRBV19; CDR3aa: CASSATPGLSTDTQYF; CDR3nt: TGTGCCAGTAGTGCCACCCCGGGACTTAGCACAGATACGCAGTATTTT
d_gene: .; abundance: .; j_gene: TRBJ1-2; v_gene: TRBV6-2/TRBV6-3; CDR3aa: CASSYRGGYTF; CDR3nt: TGTGCCAGCAGTTACAGGGGTGGCTACACCTTC
d_gene: TRBD1; abundance: .; j_gene: TRBJ1-5; v_gene: TRBV2; CDR3aa: CASSQQGADNQPQHF; CDR3nt: TGTGCCAGCAGCCAACAGGGGGCGGACAATCAGCCCCAGCATTTT
d_gene: TRBD1; abundance: .; j_gene: TRBJ2-1; v_gene: TRBV6-5; CDR3aa: CASRKDRDLYNEQFF; CDR3nt: TGTGCCAGCAGGAAGGACAGGGACCTCTACAATGAGCAGTTCTTC
d_gene: TRBD1; abundance: .; j_gene: TRBJ1-3; v_gene: TRBV28; CDR3aa: CASSLGGTVEAGNTIYF; CDR3nt: TGTGCCAGCAGTTTAGGGGGGACAGTAGAGGCCGGAAACACCATATATTTT
d_gene: .; abundance: few; j_gene: TRBJ2-7; v_gene: TRBV21-1; CDR3aa: CASSKVRQGTYEQYF; CDR3nt: TGTGCCAGCAGCAAAGTTCGTCAGGGGACCTACGAGCAGTACTTC
d_gene: .; abundance: few; j_gene: TRBJ2-1; v_gene: TRBV11-1; CDR3aa: CASSLLPRSEQFF; CDR3nt: TGTGCCAGCAGCCTTCTTCCTCGGAGTGAGCAGTTCTTC
d_gene: .; abundance: .; j_gene: TRBJ1-4; v_gene: TRBV14; CDR3aa: CASSQVTVNEKLFF; CDR3nt: TGTGCCAGCAGCCAAGTAACAGTGAATGAAAAACTGTTTTTT
d_gene: TRBD2; abundance: .; j_gene: TRBJ2-2; v_gene: TRBV5-1; CDR3aa: CASSPPGLENTGELFF; CDR3nt: TGCGCCAGCAGCCCGCCGGGACTAGAGAACACCGGGGAGCTGTTTTTT
d_gene: .; abundance: .; j_gene: TRBJ1-3; v_gene: TRBV7-9; CDR3aa: CASSPPGGGTIYF; CDR3nt: TGTGCCAGCAGCCCACCCGGGGGGGGCACCATATATTTT